This passage covers 23 T cell receptor beta chains from one sample sequenced in a study of response to subunit inactivated influenza vaccine. A single record per CDR3 protein comes from TCRdb applying MiXCR to the RT-PCR reads. The table has about 540,000 distinct CDR3 sequences, roughly 23% seen once. This sample also belongs to another study, concerning T cells expressing NK-cell markers. That report notes: TCR beta cDNA was made by 5'RACE template switching with UMIs.

Here the sequenced sample was CD4+ T cells sorted from PBMCs, taken roughly 12 days after vaccination. These receptors originate from a man aged 45-65 years who received an inactivated influenza vaccine.

V is TRBV7-9 and J is TRBJ2-1, with 11 bases aligning to TRBD2. Germline assignment: CDR1 SEHNR and CDR2 FQNEAQ (reference sequence). The CDR3 runs 15 residues. V lost 7 bases to trimming and J lost 10 bases; unmatched junction nucleotides: 12. The CDR3 spells CASNRGLAGAKEQFF. The CDR3 DNA sequence: TGTGCCAGCAACAGAGGACTAGCGGGTGCCAAGGAGCAGTTCTTC.

This clonotype has more than one count but fewer than ten. The V and J genes are TRBV7-2 and TRBJ2-2, with D possibly TRBD2 on 5 matching bases. CDR1 and CDR2 (germline): SGHTA, FQGNSA. Trimming removed 1 base from V and 0 bases from J, with 9 bases in between. There are 16 residues in the CDR3. CDR3 protein: CASSLVEVANTGELFF. The DNA of the CDR3 is TGTGCCAGCAGCTTAGTGGAGGTCGCGAACACCGGGGAGCTGTTTTTT.

This clonotype was seen a handful of times. The V call is TRBV12-3 or TRBV12-4, the J call TRBJ2-5; the D is unclear. The CDR3 is 14 residues long. Trimming took 6 bases from V and 0 from J, leaving 11 bases between them. CDR3 DNA sequence: TGTGCCAGCAGCTCGACCTGGGACCAAGAGACCCAGTACTTC. Translating it yields CASSSTWDQETQYF.

V and J are TRBV20-1 and TRBJ1-1; D is ambiguous. The V gene's germline CDR1 is DFQATT and CDR2 SNEGSKA (reference sequence). The CDR3 is 19 residues long. V gave up 0 bases and J gave up 0 bases, with 23 bases separating them. The CDR3 protein is CSARDLRPEQGPMNTEAFF. CDR3 in DNA: TGCAGTGCTAGAGATCTCCGACCTGAACAAGGGCCCATGAACACTGAAGCTTTCTTT.

This clonotype was found many times. The gene calls are TRBV29-1 and TRBJ2-4; TRBD1 matches at 7 bases. With 7 bases clipped from V and 8 bases from J, the junction kept 8 bases outside the gene matches. The CDR3 runs to 12 residues. Germline CDR1 SQVTM, CDR2 ANQGSEA. The DNA of the CDR3 is TGCAGCGGAACAGGGGAGTTTGACATTCAGTACTTC. This sequence encodes CSGTGEFDIQYF.

The V gene is TRBV6-5, the J gene TRBJ2-5; D gene ambiguous. The V gene lost 2 bases and the J gene lost 6 bases, with 10 bases spanning the gap. This CDR3 spans 13 amino acids. Germline V gene data show CDR1 as MNHEY and CDR2 as SVGAGI. CDR3 sequence reads: CASSYRAQKTQYF. The CDR3 nucleotides read TGTGCCAGCAGTTACCGAGCTCAGAAGACCCAGTACTTC.

The chain carries TRBV11-2 and TRBJ1-2, with a tentative D call TRBD1 (5 bases). From germline, CDR1 is SGHAT and CDR2 FQNNGV. The V and J ends lost 1 base and 4 bases respectively, with 19 bases between them. The CDR3 has 17 residues. The CDR3 spells CASSLGQTLRAGYGYTF. The CDR3 DNA reads TGTGCCAGCAGCTTAGGACAGACTCTAAGGGCTGGCTATGGCTACACCTTC.

This chain joins TRBV7-8 and TRBJ2-1; no definite D call. Trimming left V 2 bases short and J 4 bases short, with 12 bases between. Germline loops: CDR1 SGHVS, CDR2 FQNEAQ. This CDR3 comprises 15 residues. CDR3 sequence: CASSLLVQTYNEQFF. The CDR3 bases are TGTGCCAGCAGCTTATTAGTGCAGACGTACAATGAGCAGTTCTTC.

This sequence joins TRBV25-1 and TRBJ1-6; tentatively, D is TRBD1 (5 bases). The germline V gene encodes CDR1 MGHDK and CDR2 SYGVNS. The CDR3 covers 16 residues. V gave up 4 bases and J gave up 4 bases, with 14 bases separating them. This CDR3 is CASSANPGPYNSPLHF. The CDR3 DNA reads as TGTGCCAGCAGTGCAAATCCGGGGCCTTATAATTCACCCCTCCACTTT. Full variable domain (outside the CDR3, taken from reference TRBV25-1 and TRBJ1-6): EADIYQTPRYLVIGTGKKITLECSQTMGHDKMYWYQQDPGMELHLIHYSYGVNSTEKGDLSSESTVSRIRTEHFPLTLESARPSHTSQYLCASSANPGPYNSPLHFGNGTRLTVT.

The chain joins TRBV15 to TRBJ2-7, with TRBD1 as a possible D gene (6 bases). This CDR3 region has 16 residues. Germline CDR1 is LNHNV and CDR2 is YYDKDF (reference sequence). Deletions cut 0 bases from V and 6 bases from J, with 18 bases between. The DNA for the CDR3 is TGTGCCACCAGCAGAGATAATAGGGGGTGGGAACCCGAGCAGTACTTC. It encodes CATSRDNRGWEPEQYF.

This clonotype has just a few counts. The rearrangement joins TRBV6-2 or TRBV6-3 to TRBJ2-2; D is unclear. Between the trimmed V and J ends, which lost 6 bases and 1 base, there was a span of 6 bases. CDR1 and CDR2 (germline): MNHEY, SVGEGT. The CDR3 spans 13 residues. The CDR3 bases are TGTGCCAGCAGGGTGGAGAACACCGGGGAGCTGTTTTTT. Its translation is CASRVENTGELFF.

This chain uses TRBV29-1 with TRBJ2-1; 9 positions match TRBD1. CDR1 SQVTM and CDR2 ANQGSEA come from the germline V gene. Trimming at V came to 6 bases and at J to 6 bases, leaving 0 bases not matched to a gene. This CDR3 contains 11 residues. The DNA for the CDR3 is TGCAGCGTGGGACAGGGCAATGAGCAGTTCTTC. Protein product: CSVGQGNEQFF.

For the CDR3, the DNA is TGTGCCAGCAGGGGACTAGACGGTTTGGAGCAGTACTTC. It codes for CASRGLDGLEQYF. This chain uses TRBV25-1 with TRBJ2-7; TRBD2 agrees at 8 bases. Germline loops: CDR1 MGHDK, CDR2 SYGVNS. The CDR3 extends over 13 amino acids. V lost 6 bases and J lost 7; bases outside the gene matches: 8.

This rearrangement joins TRBV5-1 to TRBJ2-7, with 9 bases aligning to TRBD1. The CDR3 runs 13 residues. Germline CDR1 is SGHRS and CDR2 is YFSETQ. Losses at the gene ends were 4 bases for V and 7 bases for J; bases not matched to a gene: 6. The DNA for the CDR3 is TGCGCCAGCAGCACACGGGGACAGGGTGAGCAGTACTTC. This codes for CASSTRGQGEQYF. The full variable domain, its missing parts supplied by reference TRBV5-1 and TRBJ2-7, is KAGVTQTPRYLIKTRGQQVTLSCSPISGHRSVSWYQQTPGQGLQFLFEYFSETQRNKGNFPGRFSGRQFSNSRSEMNVSTLELGDSALYLCASSTRGQGEQYFGPGTRLTVT.

In this sample, this clonotype turned up a few times. The chain recombines TRBV7-9 with TRBJ2-2; 7 positions agree with TRBD2. Germline V lookup: CDR1 SEHNR, CDR2 FQNEAQ (reference sequence). Trimming removed 6 bases from V and 0 bases from J; junction bases left unmatched: 4. The CDR3 runs to 15 residues. Here the CDR3 reads CASRRSGANTGELFF. CDR3 coding DNA: TGTGCCAGCAGGCGCAGCGGGGCGAACACCGGGGAGCTGTTTTTT.

The chain carries TRBV3-1 and TRBJ1-1; TRBD1 might be the D (5 bases). V lost 9 bases and J lost 10, with 18 bases in between. The CDR3 contains 12 residues. In germline, CDR1 is LGHDT, CDR2 YNNKEL (reference sequence). CDR3 in DNA: TGTGCCAGAACCTGGGACCCCGGTGGAGCTTTCTTT. It encodes CARTWDPGGAFF.

The chain is built from TRBV5-4 and TRBJ2-7, with 7 bases aligning to TRBD1. Germline V gene data show CDR1 as SGHNT and CDR2 as YYREEE (reference sequence). J was trimmed by 2 bases and V by 4 bases; bases with no gene match: 12. The CDR3 loop spans 16 amino acids. The CDR3 DNA reads TGTGCCAGCAGCCCCCGGGACAGCCGGATACCCTACGAGCAGTACTTC. This codes for CASSPRDSRIPYEQYF. Full variable domain (remainder filled in from reference TRBV5-4 and TRBJ2-7): ETGVTQSPTHLIKTRGQQVTLRCSSQSGHNTVSWYQQALGQGPQFIFQYYREEENGRGNFPPRFSGLQFPNYSSELNVNALELDDSALYLCASSPRDSRIPYEQYFGPGTRLTVT.

This clonotype was detected a few times. V and J are TRBV20-1 and TRBJ2-2; TRBD2 matches at 11 bases. This CDR3 is 18 amino acids long. J was trimmed by 0 bases and V by 3 bases; bases with no gene match: 9. Germline V gives CDR1 DFQATT, CDR2 SNEGSKA (reference sequence). CDR3 sequence reads: CSASSSGGSNANTGELFF. CDR3 coding DNA: TGCAGTGCTAGTTCTAGCGGGGGGTCGAACGCGAACACCGGGGAGCTGTTTTTT.

This clonotype occurred once. V usage is TRBV19 and J usage is TRBJ1-2; D not certain. Germline assignment: CDR1 LNHDA and CDR2 SQIVND (reference sequence). Trimming left V 8 bases short and J 2 bases short, with 15 bases between. This CDR3 region has 14 residues. This chain's CDR3 is CASASSPRNYGYTF. CDR3 DNA: TGTGCCAGTGCCTCATCACCCAGGAACTATGGCTACACCTTC. The full variable domain, with the rest looked up from reference TRBV19 and TRBJ1-2, is DGGITQSPKYLFRKEGQNVTLSCEQNLNHDAMYWYRQDPGQGLRLIYYSQIVNDFQKGDIAEGYSVSREKKESFPLTVTSAQKNPTAFYLCASASSPRNYGYTFGSGTRLTVV.

The chain is built from TRBV7-9 and TRBJ2-7; TRBD2 might be the D (5 bases). The CDR3 has 14 amino acids. Trimming removed 4 bases from V and 3 bases from J, with 13 bases in between. Per germline, CDR1 SEHNR and CDR2 FQNEAQ (reference sequence). Here the CDR3 DNA reads TGTGCCAGCAGCTCGGACTCTAGGGTCTACGAGCAGTACTTC. It codes for CASSSDSRVYEQYF.

This chain's CDR3 is CASSLASGRGRETQYF. CDR3 sequence (DNA): TGTGCCAGCAGCTTAGCTAGCGGGAGGGGCCGAGAGACCCAGTACTTC. The J gene is TRBJ2-5, the V gene TRBV7-2, with TRBD2 identical over 11 bases. The germline V gene has CDR1 SGHTA and CDR2 FQGNSA. The CDR3 contains 16 residues. V was clipped by 0 bases and J by 4 bases; unmatched bases: 4. Full variable domain (missing parts from reference TRBV7-2 and TRBJ2-5): GAGVSQSPSNKVTEKGKDVELRCDPISGHTALYWYRQSLGQGLEFLIYFQGNSAPDKSGLPSDRFSAERTGGSVSTLTIQRTQQEDSAVYLCASSLASGRGRETQYFGPGTRLLVL.

This sequence joins TRBV20-1 and TRBJ2-3; D gene uncertain. The germline V gene has CDR1 DFQATT and CDR2 SNEGSKA (reference sequence). Trimming cost V 7 bases and J 0 bases, with 17 bases left between them. CDR3 length: 15 amino acids. DNA for the CDR3: TGCAGTGGCGTTCAGGTTACCGCGAGCACAGATACGCAGTATTTT. Its protein product is CSGVQVTASTDTQYF.

The genes are TRBV28 and TRBJ2-1, with unresolved D. The germline gives CDR1 MDHEN, CDR2 SYDVKM. V was clipped by 2 bases and J by 2 bases, with 7 bases between them. The CDR3 runs 14 residues. The CDR3 here is CASSLTNTYNEQFF. CDR3 bases: TGTGCCAGCAGTTTAACAAACACCTACAATGAGCAGTTCTTC. The whole variable domain, filled in from reference TRBV28 and TRBJ2-1, reads DVKVTQSSRYLVKRTGEKVFLECVQDMDHENMFWYRQDPGLGLRLIYFSYDVKMKEKGDIPEGYSVSREKKERFSLILESASTNQTSMYLCASSLTNTYNEQFFGPGTRLTVL.